Shown below are 22 T cell receptor beta chains from a single sample sequenced in a study of cytomegalovirus exposure and HLA in healthy donors (dated by TCRdb to about 2017). Preparation of the library involved the immunoSEQ multiplex PCR assay. The multiplex PCR relied on a mix of 60 forward primers for TCR Vbeta segments and 13 reverse primers for TCR Jbeta segments. The immuneACCESS repertoire file appears here via TCRdb, limited to in-frame rearrangements. These files lack a portion of the clones; in checked studies, under half of the deficit traces to unresolved V genes, and the cause of the others is not known. Present in this sample are approximately 150,000 clones, roughly 87% of which were seen just once. Around 0.5% of the sample goes to the ten largest clones. Sequenced sample: PBMCs. All receptors derive from a woman between 35 and 50 years old in good health and CMV-seronegative.

The chain couples TRBV7-9 to TRBJ2-1, with TRBD2 identical over 8 bases. The germline CDR1 and CDR2 sequences are SEHNR and FQNEAQ (reference sequence). The CDR3 has 16 residues. The trim removed 4 bases at V and 6 bases at J, leaving 11 bases unmatched. The CDR3 spells CASSYLGAGVVNEQFF. CDR3 sequence (DNA): TGTGCCAGCAGCTACCTGGGAGCGGGAGTTGTCAATGAGCAGTTCTTC.

V gene TRBV6-5 combines with J gene TRBJ2-7; 8 bases line up with TRBD1. With 4 bases clipped from V and 6 bases from J, the junction kept 8 bases outside the gene matches. CDR3 length equals 14 residues. Germline loops: CDR1 MNHEY, CDR2 SVGAGI. CDR3 protein: CASSLRDRSTEQYF. For the CDR3, the DNA is TGTGCCAGCAGTTTACGGGACAGGAGCACCGAGCAGTACTTC.

The chain couples TRBV5-1 to TRBJ2-5, with 13 positions matching TRBD2. TRBJ2-7 matches the DNA end more closely, so the J call is doubtful. The CDR3 totals 16 residues. In germline, CDR1 is SGHRS, CDR2 YFSETQ. The CDR3 DNA reads TGCGCCAGCGGTTTCGGACTAGCGGGGGTCTCCTACGAGCAGTACTTC. This encodes CASGFGLAGVSYEQYF.

The chain is built from TRBV25-1 and TRBJ1-1, with D tentatively TRBD1 (5 bases). There are 15 residues in the CDR3. V was trimmed by 6 bases and J by 0 bases, leaving 14 bases between them. Germline loops: CDR1 MGHDK, CDR2 SYGVNS. The CDR3 coding sequence is TGTGCCAGCAGGGAAGGGCGGGGCTTGAACACTGAAGCTTTCTTT. Translating gives CASREGRGLNTEAFF.

The chain recombines TRBV7-8 with TRBJ2-7; 8 nucleotides agree with TRBD1. This CDR3 has 18 residues. Germline values: CDR1 SGHVS, CDR2 FQNEAQ. V lost 0 bases and J lost 5; bases outside the gene matches: 15. The CDR3 reads CASSLAPVGQGLSHEQYF. DNA for the CDR3: TGTGCCAGCAGCTTAGCCCCGGTTGGACAGGGTCTGTCCCACGAGCAGTACTTC.

The rearrangement uses TRBV7-9 and TRBJ2-7; D ambiguous. The ends were cut back, 2 bases at V and 7 bases at J, with 9 bases in the middle. This CDR3 is built from 12 residues. CDR1 and CDR2 (germline): SEHNR, FQNEAQ (reference sequence). The CDR3 spells CASSLLSGEQYF. DNA of the CDR3: TGTGCCAGCAGCTTATTATCGGGTGAGCAGTACTTC. The variable domain in full, completed from reference TRBV7-9 and TRBJ2-7, reads DTGVSQNPRHKITKRGQNVTFRCDPISEHNRLYWYRQTLGQGPEFLTYFQNEAQLEKSRLLSDRFSAERPKGSFSTLEIQRTEQGDSAMYLCASSLLSGEQYFGPGTRLTVT.

The rearrangement uses TRBV11-3 and TRBJ2-7, with D possibly matching TRBD1 (5 bases). The germline CDR1 and CDR2 sequences are SGHNT and YENEEA. The CDR3 has 16 residues. Trimming took off 7 bases at V and 4 bases at J, with 23 bases between the two ends. CDR3 sequence (DNA): TGTGCCAGCACCACAGGACCTGTCGAACTGGGGTACGAGCAGTACTTC. Protein: CASTTGPVELGYEQYF.

About this clone: The junction and the germline gene differ at one end; a read error may be behind it. This chain links TRBV7-9 with TRBJ2-2, with unresolved D. This CDR3 has 18 residues. From germline, CDR1 is SEHNR and CDR2 FQNEAQ (reference sequence). The chain's CDR3 is CSSSSLFSASPYTGELFF. In nucleotides, the CDR3 is TGTTCCAGCAGCTCCCTTTTCAGCGCGAGCCCATACACCGGGGAGCTGTTTTTT.

As DNA, the CDR3 is TGCGCCAGCAGCCGTACCGGGACAGCCACAGATACGCAGTATTTT. It specifies CASSRTGTATDTQYF. The rearrangement joins TRBV5-1 to TRBJ2-3; TRBD1 agrees at 7 bases. After removal of 4 bases from V and 2 bases from J, the junction contained 7 bases not matched to a gene. Germline CDR1 SGHRS, CDR2 YFSETQ. The CDR3 sequence is 15 residues long.

This chain uses TRBV11-2 with TRBJ2-7; the D gene is possibly TRBD2 (5 bases). This CDR3 has 12 residues. V lost 5 bases and J lost 2, with 7 bases in between. Germline loops: CDR1 SGHAT, CDR2 FQNNGV. The CDR3 DNA reads TGTGCCAGCAGCCTCGGGGCCTACGAGCAGTACTTC. It specifies CASSLGAYEQYF.

The gene calls are TRBV7-9 and TRBJ1-1; the match to TRBD1 covers 7 bases. CDR3 size: 14 residues. CDR1 and CDR2 (germline): SEHNR, FQNEAQ (reference sequence). With V trimmed by 5 bases and J by 2 bases, 5 bases remained unmatched. CDR3 protein: CASSRQGGNTEAFF. The CDR3 nucleotides read TGTGCCAGCAGCAGACAGGGAGGAAACACTGAAGCTTTCTTT.

This chain uses TRBV9 with TRBJ1-2, with D unresolved. The CDR3 runs 14 residues. Trimming removed 0 bases from V and 2 bases from J, with 8 bases in between. CDR1 SGDLS and CDR2 YYNGEE come from the germline V gene. This CDR3 reads CASSVGRANYGYTF. CDR3 coding DNA: TGTGCCAGCAGCGTAGGGAGGGCCAACTATGGCTACACCTTC.

This clone was counted only a few times. The V call is TRBV5-4, the J call TRBJ2-2; D remains unclear. V shed 0 bases and J shed 5 bases, with 2 bases lying between them. CDR1 is SGHNT, CDR2 YYREEE, per germline (reference sequence). CDR3 length: 12 residues. Here the CDR3 reads CASSLATGELFF. The CDR3 DNA reads as TGTGCCAGCAGCTTGGCTACCGGGGAGCTGTTTTTT.

This clone was seen only once. The gene calls are TRBV6-5 and TRBJ1-2; D uncertain. V lost 0 bases and J 4 bases, leaving 15 bases between the germline ends. The germline V gene has CDR1 MNHEY and CDR2 SVGAGI. The CDR3 is 16 residues long. This chain's CDR3 is CASSYSNEGLLYGYTF. For the CDR3, the DNA is TGTGCCAGCAGTTACTCGAATGAGGGTCTGCTCTATGGCTACACCTTC.

The rearrangement links TRBV19 to TRBJ2-1, with TRBD2 matching over 11 bases. This CDR3 is built from 16 residues. V shed 3 bases, J shed 3 bases, and the junction held 4 bases outside the gene matches. The germline gives CDR1 LNHDA, CDR2 SQIVND (reference sequence). CDR3: CASSIRGLAVYNEQFF. Here the CDR3 DNA reads TGTGCCAGTAGTATTCGGGGACTAGCGGTCTACAATGAGCAGTTCTTC.

The CDR3 region has the DNA TGTGCCAGCAGCGGACAGGGGACCACTGAAGCTTTCTTT. Translating gives CASSGQGTTEAFF. The chain combines TRBV7-9 with TRBJ1-1, with 9 bases identical to TRBD1. The germline V gene has CDR1 SEHNR and CDR2 FQNEAQ (reference sequence). V lost 5 bases, J lost 4 bases, and 2 bases stayed unmatched. The CDR3 has 13 residues.

Written as DNA, the CDR3 is TGTGCCAGCAGCCTCGGATCGGGACAGAAAACAACTAATGAAAAACTGTTTTTT. Translation gives CASSLGSGQKTTNEKLFF. The chain is built from TRBV7-2 and TRBJ1-4; 7 nucleotides align to TRBD1. CDR3 length equals 18 residues. The germline V gene has CDR1 SGHTA and CDR2 FQGNSA. V was pared by 5 bases and J by 0 bases, with 12 bases of the junction left unmatched.

The rearrangement uses TRBV7-8 and TRBJ1-3; 8 bases align to TRBD1. This CDR3 region has 17 residues. In germline, CDR1 is SGHVS, CDR2 FQNEAQ. V shed 1 base, J shed 4 bases, and the junction held 9 bases outside the gene matches. The CDR3: CASSLGQGKWVGNTIYF. The CDR3 region has the DNA TGTGCCAGCAGCTTAGGACAGGGGAAGTGGGTCGGAAACACCATATATTTT.

The rearrangement joins TRBV27 to TRBJ2-7; TRBD1 aligns across 7 bases. Trimming at V came to 6 bases and at J to 1 base, leaving 9 bases not matched to a gene. The CDR3 consists of 15 residues. Germline CDR1 is MNHEY and CDR2 is SMNVEV (reference sequence). The CDR3 reads CASRLSDRVSYEQYF. The CDR3 DNA is TGTGCCAGCAGATTAAGCGACAGGGTTTCCTACGAGCAGTACTTC.

CDR3 nucleotides: TGTGCCTCTCCACTAGCGGGAACTAACACCGGGGAGCTGTTTTTT. This gives the protein CASPLAGTNTGELFF. The chain couples TRBV7-2 to TRBJ2-2; TRBD2 agrees at 10 bases. The V segment lost 11 bases and the J segment 2 bases; nucleotides outside the gene matches: 8. The CDR3 extends over 15 amino acids. The V gene's germline CDR1 is SGHTA and CDR2 FQGNSA.

This chain joins TRBV28 and TRBJ1-4; a weak D match, TRBD1 (6 bases). CDR1 MDHEN and CDR2 SYDVKM come from the germline V gene. The CDR3 is 15 amino acids. Trimming cost V 7 bases and J 3 bases, with 15 bases left between them. The CDR3 is CASIGQGWANEKLFF. In DNA, the CDR3 is TGTGCCAGCATAGGGCAGGGGTGGGCTAATGAAAAACTGTTTTTT.

The rearrangement uses TRBV11-3 and TRBJ1-1; D perhaps matches TRBD1 (5 bases). CDR1 is SGHNT and CDR2 is YENEEA in the germline V gene. This CDR3 comprises 13 residues. Trimming stripped 1 base from V and 10 bases from J, with 13 bases between. Here the CDR3 DNA reads TGTGCCAGCAGCTTAGGTGGGGCGGATCGAGCTTTCTTT. It yields the protein CASSLGGADRAFF.